Detailed here is one TCR beta chain. As yet, its antigen is unknown. This sample is drawn from a study of cytomegalovirus exposure and HLA in healthy donors. The wider study: In a later analysis, the roughly 110 validation repertoires were reported to have used the same platform as the 600 to 700 first-cohort repertoires.

Profiling relied on immunoSEQ multiplex PCR, and the TCRdb table lists in-frame clones only, not all of them. The sample has some 190,000 clones, about 89% seen once. The CDR3 extends over 15 amino acids. The ends were cut back, 1 base at V and 3 bases at J, with 10 bases in the middle. Per germline, CDR1 LNHNV and CDR2 YYDKDF (reference sequence). General study results and limits: Published work reported that the classifier diagnosed cytomegalovirus status with high specificity and sensitivity. Subsequent analysis found a tendency for first-cohort TCR clusters to co-occur within the 120 or so validation repertoires. Usually a TCR sequence was rare, but some public TCRs were found in many donors.

This chain uses TRBV15 with TRBJ2-1; D not resolved. Sample: PBMCs. The TCR comes from a young man in good health and CMV-seropositive. CDR3 bases: TGTGCCACCAGCAGAGCTAGGACGGGCTACAATGAGCAGTTCTTC. It codes for CATSRARTGYNEQFF.